This TCR beta chain was captured by sequencing in a study of control samples from healthy donors and cancer patients. Using immunoSEQ multiplex PCR, the repertoire was profiled, and TCRdb retains in-frame clones only, with some absent. In the table there are around 140,000 clones, approximately 93% of which are singletons. The germline gives CDR1 SEHNR, CDR2 FQNEAQ (reference sequence). The ends were cut back, 2 bases at V and 3 bases at J, with 22 bases in the middle. The length of the CDR3 is 19 residues. This chain uses TRBV7-9 with TRBJ2-2; D unresolved. This receptor was taken from a man aged 18 to 30 in good health. Source material: blood. Here the CDR3 DNA reads TGTGCCAGCAGCTTACGGCCCAGTCGGGCAGGCCCGGACACCGGGGAGCTGTTTTTT. It translates to CASSLRPSRAGPDTGELFF.